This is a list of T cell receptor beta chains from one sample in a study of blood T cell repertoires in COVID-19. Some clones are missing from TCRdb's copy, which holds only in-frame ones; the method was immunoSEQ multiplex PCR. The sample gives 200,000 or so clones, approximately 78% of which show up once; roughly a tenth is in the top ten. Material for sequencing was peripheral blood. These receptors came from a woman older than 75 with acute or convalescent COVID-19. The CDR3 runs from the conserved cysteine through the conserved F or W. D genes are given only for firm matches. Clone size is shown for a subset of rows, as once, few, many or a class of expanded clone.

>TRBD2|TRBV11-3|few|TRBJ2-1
CASSLAAGGYNEQFF
TGTGCCAGCAGCTTAGCTGCGGGAGGGTACAATGAGCAGTTCTTC
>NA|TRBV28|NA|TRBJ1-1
CASSFLAGVTEAFF
TGTGCCAGCAGTTTCCTGGCAGGGGTCACTGAAGCTTTCTTT
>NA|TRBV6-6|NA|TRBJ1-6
CASSLEATGDSPLHF
TGTGCCAGCAGTCTTGAGGCAACCGGGGATTCACCCCTCCACTTT
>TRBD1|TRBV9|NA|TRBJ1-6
CASSFLDREPLHF
TGTGCCAGCAGCTTCCTGGACAGGGAACCCCTCCACTTT
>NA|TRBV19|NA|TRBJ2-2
CASSGGPNTGELFF
TGTGCCAGTAGCGGGGGGCCGAACACCGGGGAGCTGTTTTTT
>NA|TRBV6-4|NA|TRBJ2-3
CASSSEGGDTQYF
TGTGCCAGCAGTAGCGAGGGAGGAGATACGCAGTATTTT
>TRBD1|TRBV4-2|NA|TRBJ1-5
CASSQQTGIGQPQHF
TGTGCCAGCAGCCAACAGACAGGGATCGGTCAGCCCCAGCATTTT
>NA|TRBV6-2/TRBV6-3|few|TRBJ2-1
CASSPNYNEQFF
TGTGCCAGCAGTCCAAACTACAATGAGCAGTTCTTC
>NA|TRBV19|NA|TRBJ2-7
CASSIRQGSSYEQYF
TGTGCCAGTAGTATACGTCAGGGGAGCTCCTACGAGCAGTACTTC
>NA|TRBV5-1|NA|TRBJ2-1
CASSLSQGISGEQFF
TGCGCCAGCAGCTTGTCGCAGGGAATTAGCGGTGAGCAGTTCTTC
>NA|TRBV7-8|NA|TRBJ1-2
CASSLAGGYGGYTF
TGTGCCAGCAGCTTAGCTGGGGGCTACGGTGGCTACACCTTC
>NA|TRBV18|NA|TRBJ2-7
CASSLTTTVVYEQYF
TGTGCCAGCTCACTCACGACAACGGTGGTCTACGAGCAGTACTTC
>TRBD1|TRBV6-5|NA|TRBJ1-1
CASRRTGGENTEAFF
TGTGCCAGCAGACGGACAGGGGGCGAGAACACTGAAGCTTTCTTT
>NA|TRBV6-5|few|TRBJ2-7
CASSYSSGPREQYF
TGTGCCAGCAGTTACTCGTCAGGGCCTCGCGAGCAGTACTTC
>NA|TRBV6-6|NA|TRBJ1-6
CASSGRGRASPLHF
TGTGCCAGCAGTGGGCGTGGCAGGGCTTCACCCCTCCACTTT
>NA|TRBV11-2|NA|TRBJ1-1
CASSLNVRGTEAFF
TGTGCCAGCAGCTTAAATGTCAGGGGCACTGAAGCTTTCTTT
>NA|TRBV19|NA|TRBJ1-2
CASSLRGNGYTF
TGTGCCAGTAGCCTCAGGGGCAATGGCTACACCTTC
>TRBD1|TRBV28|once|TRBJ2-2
CASSFPARGRNTGELFF
TGTGCCAGCAGTTTCCCCGCCAGGGGGCGAAACACCGGGGAGCTGTTTTTT
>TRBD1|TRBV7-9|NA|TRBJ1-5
CASSNRTGMEQPQHF
TGTGCCAGCAGTAACCGGACAGGGATGGAGCAGCCCCAGCATTTT
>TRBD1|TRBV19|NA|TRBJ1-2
CASSIWDRGTYGYTF
TGTGCCAGTAGTATCTGGGACAGGGGCACCTATGGCTACACCTTC
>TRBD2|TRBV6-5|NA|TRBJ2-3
CASSWGRGDTQYF
TGTGCCAGCAGTTGGGGGAGGGGTGATACGCAGTATTTT
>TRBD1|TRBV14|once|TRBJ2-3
CASSQWDRGADTQYF
TGTGCCAGCAGCCAATGGGACAGGGGCGCAGATACGCAGTATTTT
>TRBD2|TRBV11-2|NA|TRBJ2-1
CASSFSGGSFNEQFF
TGTGCCAGCAGCTTTAGCGGGGGGTCCTTCAATGAGCAGTTCTTC
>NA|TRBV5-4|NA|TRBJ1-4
CASSPDRFATNEKLFF
TGTGCCAGCAGCCCCGACAGGTTTGCAACTAATGAAAAACTGTTTTTT
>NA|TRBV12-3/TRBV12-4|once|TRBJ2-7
CASRRAGSWEQYF
TGTGCCAGCAGACGCGCCGGGAGCTGGGAGCAGTACTTC
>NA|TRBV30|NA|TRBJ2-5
CAWKVGGQTQETQYF
TGTGCCTGGAAAGTAGGAGGGCAAACCCAAGAGACCCAGTACTTC
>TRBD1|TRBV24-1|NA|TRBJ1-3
CATKTGGGNTIYF
TGTGCCACCAAAACAGGGGGAGGAAACACCATATATTTT
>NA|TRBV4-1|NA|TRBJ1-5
CASSQVVGRGEQPQHF
TGCGCCAGCAGCCAAGTAGTTGGGAGGGGGGAGCAGCCCCAGCATTTT
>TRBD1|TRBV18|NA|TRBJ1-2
CASSVGQGDGYTF
TGTGCCAGCTCCGTAGGACAGGGGGATGGCTACACCTTC
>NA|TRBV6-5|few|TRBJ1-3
CASSYSTRGNTIYF
TGTGCCAGCAGTTACTCGACCAGGGGAAACACCATATATTTT
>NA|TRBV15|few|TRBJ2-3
CATSPQISADTQYF
TGTGCCACCAGCCCACAGATCTCAGCAGATACGCAGTATTTT
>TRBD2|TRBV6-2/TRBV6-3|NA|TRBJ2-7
CASSYSGGGVYEQYF
TGTGCCAGCAGTTACTCGGGCGGGGGTGTCTACGAGCAGTACTTC
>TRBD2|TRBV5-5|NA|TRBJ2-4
CASSLAGFDNIQYF
TGTGCCAGCAGCTTAGCGGGATTTGACAACATTCAGTACTTC
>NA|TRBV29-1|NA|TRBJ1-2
CSVAQDRYGYTF
TGCAGCGTTGCCCAGGATCGCTATGGCTACACCTTC
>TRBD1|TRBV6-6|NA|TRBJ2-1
CASRPHPDRGGQFF
TGTGCCAGCAGACCACACCCGGACAGGGGTGGGCAGTTCTTC
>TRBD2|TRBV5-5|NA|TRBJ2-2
CASSLAGLAGTGELFF
TGTGCCAGCAGCTTGGCAGGACTAGCGGGCACCGGGGAGCTGTTTTTT
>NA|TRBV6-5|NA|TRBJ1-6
CASRAPSGSPLHF
TGTGCCAGCAGAGCCCCCAGCGGTTCACCCCTCCACTTT
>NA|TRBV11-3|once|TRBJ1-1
CASSVLQGTEAFF
TGTGCCAGCAGCGTATTACAGGGAACTGAAGCTTTCTTT
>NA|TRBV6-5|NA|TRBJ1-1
CASTNRPDTEAFF
TGTGCCAGCACCAACCGCCCAGACACTGAAGCTTTCTTT
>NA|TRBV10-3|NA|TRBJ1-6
CAISEKQGPSSYNSPLHF
TGTGCCATCAGTGAGAAACAGGGTCCGAGCTCCTATAATTCACCCCTCCACTTT
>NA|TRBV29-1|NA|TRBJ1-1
CSDADGTMNTEAFF
TGCAGCGATGCAGATGGGACAATGAACACTGAAGCTTTCTTT
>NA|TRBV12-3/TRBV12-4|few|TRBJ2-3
CASTLAGLDTQYF
TGTGCCAGCACCCTAGCTGGGCTAGATACGCAGTATTTT
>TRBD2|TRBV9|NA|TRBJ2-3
CASSVDPQTSSGRDTQYF
TGTGCCAGCAGCGTAGACCCTCAGACGTCTAGCGGGAGGGATACGCAGTATTTT
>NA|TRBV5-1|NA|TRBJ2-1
CASSLDGARNEQFF
TGCGCCAGCAGCTTGGATGGGGCGAGGAATGAGCAGTTCTTC
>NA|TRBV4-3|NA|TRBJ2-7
CASSQDWGPYEQYF
TGCGCCAGCAGCCAAGATTGGGGCCCCTACGAGCAGTACTTC
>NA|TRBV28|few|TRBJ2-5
CASSLTVAGKTQYF
TGTGCCAGCAGTTTAACGGTGGCAGGGAAGACCCAGTACTTC
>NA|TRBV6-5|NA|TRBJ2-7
CASSYGEGSEQYF
TGTGCCAGCAGTTACGGCGAGGGATCCGAGCAGTACTTC
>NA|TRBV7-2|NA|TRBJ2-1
CASSQRPGNNEQFF
TGTGCCAGCAGCCAAAGGCCGGGAAACAATGAGCAGTTCTTC
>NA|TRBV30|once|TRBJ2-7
CAWSDQGYEQYF
TGTGCCTGGAGTGACCAGGGATATGAGCAGTACTTC
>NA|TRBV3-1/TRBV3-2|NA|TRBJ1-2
CASSPPGTIQGYTF
TGTGCCAGCAGCCCACCCGGGACAATCCAGGGCTACACCTTC
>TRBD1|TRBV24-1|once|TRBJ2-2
CATSEAGTGNTGELFF
TGTGCCACCAGTGAGGCCGGGACAGGGAACACCGGGGAGCTGTTTTTT
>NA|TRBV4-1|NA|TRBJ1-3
CASSQPDSFSGNTIYF
TGCGCCAGCAGCCAACCCGACAGCTTCTCTGGAAACACCATATATTTT
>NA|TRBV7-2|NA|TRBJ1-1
CASSFSRGEAFF
TGTGCCAGCAGCTTTTCGAGGGGGGAAGCTTTCTTT
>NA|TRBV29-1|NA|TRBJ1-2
CSVETGDGYTF
TGCAGCGTTGAAACGGGGGATGGCTACACCTTC
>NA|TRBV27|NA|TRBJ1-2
CASSTGTLYGYTF
TGTGCCAGCAGTACCGGGACACTCTATGGCTACACCTTC